This T cell receptor beta chain is drawn from a study of regulatory T cells in long-lasting Graves disease. Across the study: Antithyroid drug exposure in newly diagnosed Graves' patients had lasted under 3 months. Broader study findings: The researchers studied only peripheral blood, not thyroid tissue. The number of shared public clonotypes was higher in persistent patients (around 2,500) than new patients (approximately 1,000).

Points on this clonotype: What it binds is not known.

Unmatched junction bases numbered 9, after V lost 5 bases and J lost 2 bases. Germline V gene lookup returns CDR1 MGHDK and CDR2 SYGVNS. There are 16 residues in the CDR3. Construction of the TCR beta libraries employed iRepertoire HTBI primers in conjunction with Arm-PCR of CDR3 regions. A single record per CDR3 protein comes from TCRdb applying MiXCR to the multiplex PCR reads. Of 450,000 to 650,000 distinct CDR3 sequences listed, about 16% were seen once; the top ten hold roughly 25%. As for time point: newly diagnosed GD, antithyroid drugs for less than 3 months. Following extraction of RNA from PBMCs, that RNA was used to make the TCR library. These data were also filed under a second study, of T cells in Graves' hyperthyroidism and ophthalmopathy. That paper notes: Exclusion criteria comprised uncontrolled infection, other autoimmune disease, pregnancy or lactation.

The starting material was peripheral blood mononuclear cells (PBMCs), obtained at new diagnosis, from a patient treated with antithyroid drugs. The TCR originated in a woman aged 40 to 65 with Graves disease. V is TRBV25-1 and J is TRBJ2-3; 8 bases map to TRBD1. CDR3 coding DNA: TGTGCCAGCAGTCCCTTAGGACAGGGAGCCACAGATACGCAGTATTTT. Its protein is CASSPLGQGATDTQYF.